This T cell receptor (beta chain) comes out of a study of T cell repertoires in cytomegalovirus infection. Unmatched junction bases numbered 9, after V lost 4 bases and J lost 1 base. The CDR3 consists of 17 residues. Germline CDR1 and CDR2: MDHEN and SYDVKM. Using its own MiXCR run on the reads, TCRdb lists one record per CDR3 protein. The table has about 570,000 distinct CDR3 sequences, 40% seen once; the top ten hold about 48%. In this sample, this clonotype turned up a few times. Its antigen is currently unknown. The origin of this receptor is a human donor in good health (CMV status not recorded). Some clones in this sample may be carry-over from other donors' samples. The rearrangement joins TRBV28 to TRBJ2-1; 8 bases are a match to TRBD2. This specimen was cultured PBMCs, taken from culture after CMV antigen stimulation. The CDR3 region has the DNA TGTGCCAGCAGTTCGGAGTGGCGGGGGGTATCCTACAATGAGCAGTTCTTC. Translated: CASSSEWRGVSYNEQFF.